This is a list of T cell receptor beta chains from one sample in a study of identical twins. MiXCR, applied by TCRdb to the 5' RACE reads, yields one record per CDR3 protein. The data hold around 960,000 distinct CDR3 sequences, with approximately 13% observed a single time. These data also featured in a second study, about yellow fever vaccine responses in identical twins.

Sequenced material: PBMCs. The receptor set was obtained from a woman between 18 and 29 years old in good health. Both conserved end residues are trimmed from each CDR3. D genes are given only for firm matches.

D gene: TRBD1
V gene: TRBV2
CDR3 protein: ASREPGQGSDTQY

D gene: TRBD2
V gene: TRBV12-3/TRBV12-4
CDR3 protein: ASSHSGSLNNEQF

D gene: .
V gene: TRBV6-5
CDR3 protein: ASSYSQGPYGYT

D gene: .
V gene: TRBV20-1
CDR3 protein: SGQDSYEQY

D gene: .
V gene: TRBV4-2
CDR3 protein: ASSHNTAQETQY

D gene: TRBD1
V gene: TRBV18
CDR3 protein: ASSSGQADYGYT

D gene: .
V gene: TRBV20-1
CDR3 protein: SASPRDGNSPLH

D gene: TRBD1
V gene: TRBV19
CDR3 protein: ASSIGGQFYGYT

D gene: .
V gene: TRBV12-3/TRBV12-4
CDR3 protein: ATTSGGFTDTQY

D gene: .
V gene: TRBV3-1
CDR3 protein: ASSQVFRGGETQY

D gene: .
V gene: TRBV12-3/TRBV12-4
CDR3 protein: ASTPRRGEYTEAF

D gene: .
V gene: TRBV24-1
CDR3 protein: ATLTSRAGILVAKNIQY

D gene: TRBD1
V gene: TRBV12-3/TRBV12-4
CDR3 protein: ASSRTGGLNTEAF

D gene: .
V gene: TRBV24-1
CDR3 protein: ATSGAATGELF

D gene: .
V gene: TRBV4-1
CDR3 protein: ASSREDTLGGYT

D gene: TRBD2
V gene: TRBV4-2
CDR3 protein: ASSHKRESDTQY

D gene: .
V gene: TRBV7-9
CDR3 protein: ASSLARQSEAF

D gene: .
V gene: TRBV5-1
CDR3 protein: ASRPGTSSYEQY

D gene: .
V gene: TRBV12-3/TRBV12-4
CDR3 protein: ASSFDSLTPADGYT

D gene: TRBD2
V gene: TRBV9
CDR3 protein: ASTAEAGVLGEQF

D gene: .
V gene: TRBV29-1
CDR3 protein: SVAISGANVLT

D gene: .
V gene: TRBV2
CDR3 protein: ASRTGMNEQF

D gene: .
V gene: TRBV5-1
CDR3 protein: ASSLEDLTNTGELF

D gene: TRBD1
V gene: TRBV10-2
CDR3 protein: ASRGQGVSEAF

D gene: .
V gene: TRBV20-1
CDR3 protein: SARAGIWDTQY

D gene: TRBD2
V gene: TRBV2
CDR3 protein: ASIREGTDTQY

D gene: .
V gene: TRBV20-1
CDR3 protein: SARTEKGVGNTIY

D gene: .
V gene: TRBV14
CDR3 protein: ASSHSLVEAF

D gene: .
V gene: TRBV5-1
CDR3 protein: ASSSERDFLYGYT

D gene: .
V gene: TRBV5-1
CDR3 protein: ASSFGTPIHQETQY

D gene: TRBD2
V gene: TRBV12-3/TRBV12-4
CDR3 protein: ASSLAAGGHNEQF

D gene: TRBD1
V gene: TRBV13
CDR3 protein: ASSQIRGNSYNEQF

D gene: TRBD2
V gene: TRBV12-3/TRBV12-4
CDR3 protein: ASSLAGGETIQY

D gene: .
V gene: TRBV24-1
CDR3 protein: ATSDGEHLLRGTQY

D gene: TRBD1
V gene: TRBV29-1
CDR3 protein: SVVDRAETQY

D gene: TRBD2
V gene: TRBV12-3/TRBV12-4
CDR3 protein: ASSLVRTSGRVHTGELF

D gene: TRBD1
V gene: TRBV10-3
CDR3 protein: AISEGRGPSYGYT

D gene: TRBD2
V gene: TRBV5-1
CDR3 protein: ASSGGGLAGRNTGELF

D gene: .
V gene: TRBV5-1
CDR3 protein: ASRMDTSYNEQF

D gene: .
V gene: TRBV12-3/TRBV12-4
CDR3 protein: ASSPGLGRQETQY

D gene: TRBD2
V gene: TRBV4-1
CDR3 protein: ASSRTTSLDGELF

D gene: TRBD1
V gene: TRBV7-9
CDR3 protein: ASSFTGGEQY

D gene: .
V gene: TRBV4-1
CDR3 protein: ASSQTDWSTGELF

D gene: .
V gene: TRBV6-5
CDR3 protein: ASRDMAYEQY

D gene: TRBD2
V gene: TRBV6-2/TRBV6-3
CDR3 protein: ATRLAGTSYNEQF

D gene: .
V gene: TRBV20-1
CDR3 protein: SAQIARGANVLT

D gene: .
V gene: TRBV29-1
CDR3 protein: SVARGSSNFQETQY

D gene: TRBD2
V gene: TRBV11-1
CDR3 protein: ASSLAPGLAGIANTGELF

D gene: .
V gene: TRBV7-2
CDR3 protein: ASSPVGQSNGYT

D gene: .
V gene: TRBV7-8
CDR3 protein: ASSSEGAGHYEQY

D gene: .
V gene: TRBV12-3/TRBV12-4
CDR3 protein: ASRRTVRQPATNEKLF

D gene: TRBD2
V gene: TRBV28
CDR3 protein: ASSLIRLSGAPSFLVKNIQY

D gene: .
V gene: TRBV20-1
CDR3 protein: SATRAFSGNTIY

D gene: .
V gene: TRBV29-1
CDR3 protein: SVGTNTEAF

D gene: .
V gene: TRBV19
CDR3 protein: ASSPRMSSYEQY